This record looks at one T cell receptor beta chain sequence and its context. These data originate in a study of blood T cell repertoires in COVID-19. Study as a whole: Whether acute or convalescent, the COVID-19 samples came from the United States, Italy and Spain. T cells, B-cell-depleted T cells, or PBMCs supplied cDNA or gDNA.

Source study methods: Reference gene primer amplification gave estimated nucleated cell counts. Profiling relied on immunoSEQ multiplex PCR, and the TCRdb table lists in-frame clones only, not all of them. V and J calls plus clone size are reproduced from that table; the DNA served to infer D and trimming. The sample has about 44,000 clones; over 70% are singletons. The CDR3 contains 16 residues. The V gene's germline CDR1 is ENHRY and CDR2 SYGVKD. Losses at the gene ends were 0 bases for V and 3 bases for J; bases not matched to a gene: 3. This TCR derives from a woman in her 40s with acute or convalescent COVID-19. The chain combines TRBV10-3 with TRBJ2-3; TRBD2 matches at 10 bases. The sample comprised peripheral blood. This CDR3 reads CAISESASGGTDTQYF. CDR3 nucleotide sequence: TGTGCCATCAGTGAGTCGGCTAGCGGGGGAACAGATACGCAGTATTTT.